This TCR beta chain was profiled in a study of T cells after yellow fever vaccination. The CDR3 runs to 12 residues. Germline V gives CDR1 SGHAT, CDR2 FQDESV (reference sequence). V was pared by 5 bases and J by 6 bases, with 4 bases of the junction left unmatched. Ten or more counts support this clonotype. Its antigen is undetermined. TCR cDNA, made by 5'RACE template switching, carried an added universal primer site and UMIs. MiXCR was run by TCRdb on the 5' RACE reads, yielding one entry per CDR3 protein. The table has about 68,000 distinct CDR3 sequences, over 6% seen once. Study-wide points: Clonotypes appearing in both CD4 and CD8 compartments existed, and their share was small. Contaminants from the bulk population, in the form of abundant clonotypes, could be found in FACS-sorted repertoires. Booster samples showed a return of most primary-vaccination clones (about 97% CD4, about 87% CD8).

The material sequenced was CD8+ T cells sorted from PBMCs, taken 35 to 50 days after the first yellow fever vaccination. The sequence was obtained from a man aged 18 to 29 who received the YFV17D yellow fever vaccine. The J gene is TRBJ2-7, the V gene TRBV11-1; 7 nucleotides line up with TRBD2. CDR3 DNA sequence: TGTGCCAGCAGCCCGGGAGGTACCGAGCAGTACTTC. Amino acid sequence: CASSPGGTEQYF.